The T cell receptor beta chain under discussion was sequenced for a study of CD8 T cells in ankylosing spondylitis. This clonotype has a count of ten or more. TCRdb used MiXCR to reprocess the 5' RACE reads, holding one entry per CDR3 protein. Of some 200,000 distinct CDR3 sequences listed, about 20% are singletons. This sequence was found in a male donor aged 10-35 years with ankylosing spondylitis or in good health (not recorded which). Sequenced input: blood, either unsorted or a sorted T cell fraction (not recorded which).

CDR3 amino acids: CASSQEEGGVESGTYEQYF. In DNA form, the CDR3 reads TGCGCCAGCAGCCAAGAGGAGGGGGGAGTAGAATCTGGAACTTACGAGCAGTACTTC. The rearrangement links TRBV4-3 to TRBJ2-7; tentatively, D is TRBD1 or TRBD2 (6 bases each). The CDR3 extends over 19 amino acids. Germline CDR1 reads LGHNA; CDR2 reads YSLEER. The ends were cut back, 0 bases at V and 4 bases at J, with 25 bases in the middle.